The clone carrying this T cell receptor beta chain has just one count. Its antigen is still unknown. Method: immunoSEQ multiplex PCR; TCRdb's copy keeps in-frame clones and lacks some. This table holds about 170,000 clones, roughly 92% found once. The sample is drawn from a study of T cell responses to AZD1222 COVID-19 vaccine. Points from the study as a whole: Breadth and depth of Spike-specific TCRs rose after two AZD1222 doses.

The sequence came from an adult in good health. The source material was peripheral blood, sampled on day 0 of AZD1222 vaccination.

CDR3 loop: CASSLGLAGLDTQYF. The CDR3 DNA reads as TGTGCCAGCAGTCTCGGACTAGCGGGACTAGATACGCAGTATTTT. The rearrangement links TRBV5-4 to TRBJ2-3; 12 positions agree with TRBD2. With 5 bases clipped from V and 5 bases from J, the junction kept 6 bases outside the gene matches. From germline, CDR1 is SGHNT and CDR2 YYREEE (reference sequence). This CDR3 contains 15 residues.